Listed here is a single T cell receptor (beta chain). This entry comes from a study of blood T cells in healthy people across ages. V was clipped by 2 bases and J by 4 bases, with 6 bases between them. The CDR3 consists of 13 residues. Germline-derived CDR1 and CDR2 are LNHNV and YYDKDF (reference sequence). PCR was performed a second time for roughly 7 to 11 cycles using a sample-barcoded 5' primer and a J-beta primer mix. TCRdb processed the 5' RACE reads anew with MiXCR; each CDR3 protein has one entry. There are 700,000 to 900,000 distinct CDR3 sequences in the sample; about 53% occur only once, and approximately 40% lies in the top ten.

This sequence was found in an elderly man in good health. The sequenced material came from blood. The gene calls are TRBV15 and TRBJ1-5; D perhaps matches TRBD1 (5 bases). The CDR3 protein is CATSRTGNQPQHF. CDR3 sequence (DNA): TGTGCCACCAGCAGAACAGGTAATCAGCCCCAGCATTTT.